The present T cell receptor (beta chain) was sequenced within a study of shared clonotypes between healthy human individuals. Turning to the study itself: CD4 naive and memory got three plates each, CD8 naive two, CD8 memory one. Regarding the study as a whole: Sampling covered nothing but blood. Tissue TCR repertoires likely differ from those found in blood. Generally, naive subsets came out with larger estimated richness than memory subsets.

Points on this clone: The antigen remains undetermined.

Produced via immunoSEQ multiplex PCR; TCRdb's table is partial and in-frame only. Of some 2,100,000 clones in the sample, approximately 94% were seen once. In germline, CDR1 is SGDLS, CDR2 YYNGEE. Trimming shortened V by 3 bases and J by 0 bases, and 16 bases separated the two germline ends. The CDR3 extends over 17 amino acids. Terminally differentiated effector memory CD45RA+ cells were excluded from the naive CD8 cells, which were CD45RO-negative and positively selected for CCR7. The V call is TRBV9, the J call TRBJ2-1; D remains ambiguous. This TCR was recovered from a man younger than 35 in good health. Some clones in this sample may be carry-over from other donors' samples. Material: naive CD8+ T cells from PBMCs. CDR3 protein: CASSGKIAQSSYNEQFF. CDR3 nucleotide sequence: TGTGCCAGCAGCGGAAAAATAGCCCAGAGCTCCTACAATGAGCAGTTCTTC. The full variable domain, with the rest looked up from reference TRBV9 and TRBJ2-1, is DSGVTQTPKHLITATGQRVTLRCSPRSGDLSVYWYQQSLDQGLQFLIQYYNGEERAKGNILERFSAQQFPDLHSELNLSSLELGDSALYFCASSGKIAQSSYNEQFFGPGTRLTVL.